This entry describes one T cell receptor beta chain. In the PCR, 60 Vbeta and 13 Jbeta primers were used. Sequencing used immunoSEQ multiplex PCR; TCRdb keeps in-frame clones, though not all of them. The sample lists 150,000 to 200,000 clones; 80% to 90% were seen once. This specimen belongs to a study of cytomegalovirus exposure and HLA in healthy donors. V gave up 8 bases and J gave up 0 bases, with 7 bases separating them. The CDR3 is 12 residues long. The germline V gene encodes CDR1 LGHNA and CDR2 YSLEER. V is TRBV4-3 and J is TRBJ1-1; D is undetermined. The clonotype originates from a man younger than 35 in good health and CMV-seropositive. Sequencing was carried out using PBMCs. CDR3 in DNA: TGCGCCAGCGGAGGGATGAACACTGAAGCTTTCTTT. The encoded protein is CASGGMNTEAFF.